Included here is one T cell receptor (beta chain) sequence, with context. There is no known antigen for this receptor. Base qualities are not provided; no much larger clone lies one nucleotide away. The junction shows trimming of 4 bases on V and 1 base on J, and the gene matches do not reach 9 bases of it. From the cysteine up to the phenylalanine, the CDR3 has a length of 17 residues. The CDR3 DNA has 51 bases and is translated from base 1. For CDR1 and CDR2, the germline V gene lists SGHRS and YFSETQ. The source of the sample is a study of response to subunit inactivated influenza vaccine (dated by TCRdb to the late 2010s). General notes on the study: To follow how T cells responded to a trivalent subunit inactivated influenza vaccine, the researchers relied on deep quantitative profiling of the T cell receptor repertoire. On the study overall, not on this receptor specifically: According to the authors, only a limited number of new T cells may be recruited by each seasonal influenza vaccination.

The library came from RT-PCR. TCRdb records Illumina HiSeq 2500 as the sequencer. Through fastp at Q25 and MiXCR, TCRdb rebuilt clones from the public reads, retaining in-frame beta chains. Rows are unified per CDR3 protein, each entry keeping the most common DNA and genes. The sample records about 650,000 distinct CDR3 sequences, 15% to 17% of which are singletons. The top ten constitute 11% of the sample. Material: PBMCs from blood, obtained 11 to 12 days after vaccination. The source is a man in his fifties or sixties who received an inactivated influenza vaccine. Donor details come from another sample of the same person, matched by shared clones. The chain employs TRBV5-1 and TRBJ2-3; TRBD2 matches 10 bases in the middle. The nucleotide sequence is given as TGCGCCAGCAGCGGTTTCGGGACTAGCGAACGCACAGATACGCAGTATTTT. Its protein reads: CASSGFGTSERTDTQYF.